These 20 T cell receptor beta chains were sequenced from one sample in a study of CD8+ T cells in alopecia areata. In each case, RNA was isolated and then reverse transcribed into cDNA as the sequencing template. Profiling relied on immunoSEQ multiplex PCR, and the TCRdb table lists in-frame clones only, not all of them. In the table there are more than 110,000 clones, 75% to 85% of which are singletons. Treatment given: oral pan-JAK inhibitor, 5-10 mg twice daily. Sequencing was performed on CD8+ T cells sorted from blood, taken at week 4, from a patient treated with tofacitinib. These receptors were collected from a human donor with alopecia areata.

The chain joins TRBV7-9 to TRBJ2-7; the D gene is possibly TRBD1 (6 bases). This CDR3 has 16 amino acids. Germline V gene lookup returns CDR1 SEHNR and CDR2 FQNEAQ (reference sequence). V lost 4 bases, J lost 6 bases, and 22 bases lay in between. This chain's CDR3 is CASSSARTVSLGEQYF. The DNA for the CDR3 is TGTGCCAGCAGCTCAGCCCGGACAGTGTCTTTGGGCGAGCAGTACTTC.

This chain links TRBV5-1 with TRBJ1-1; D remains unclear. The CDR3 is made up of 14 amino acids. Germline V lookup: CDR1 SGHRS, CDR2 YFSETQ. V lost 4 bases and J lost 3, with 13 bases in between. The CDR3 DNA reads as TGCGCCAGCAGCCCCCCCCTGGGCCACACTGAAGCTTTCTTT. This gives the protein CASSPPLGHTEAFF.

The V gene is TRBV15, the J gene TRBJ2-7; a weak D match, TRBD2 (7 bases). Germline loops: CDR1 LNHNV, CDR2 YYDKDF (reference sequence). Trimming took 8 bases from V and 2 from J, leaving 13 bases between them. The CDR3 is made up of 13 amino acids. The CDR3 here is CATGGAGTYEQYF. Here the CDR3 DNA reads TGTGCCACCGGGGGGGCAGGGACCTACGAGCAGTACTTC.

With respect to this clone: Mismatch with germline at one junction end may stem from a read error. This CDR3 reads CASSLGGLVDTQYF. The CDR3 DNA reads TGTGCTAGCAGCTTAGGGGGGCTGGTAGATACGCAGTATTTT. This chain joins TRBV7-7 and TRBJ2-3; perhaps D is TRBD1 or TRBD2 (6 bases each). Per the germline V gene, CDR1 is SSHAT and CDR2 is FNYEAQ (reference sequence). The CDR3 is 14 residues long.

The J gene is TRBJ1-6, the V gene TRBV6-5, with TRBD1 identical over 7 bases. This CDR3 is built from 16 residues. V was clipped by 4 bases and J by 10 bases; unmatched bases: 13. The germline V gene has CDR1 MNHEY and CDR2 SVGAGI. CDR3 DNA sequence: TGTGCCAGCAGTTCTTCACAGGGGCCGCCCGGGTCACCCCTCCACTTT. Amino acids: CASSSSQGPPGSPLHF.

The chain uses TRBV11-2 and TRBJ1-1; no reliable D call. This CDR3 has 11 amino acids. V dropped 8 bases and J dropped 6 bases, with 10 bases sitting between them. The germline CDR1 and CDR2 sequences are SGHAT and FQNNGV. The CDR3 nucleotides are TGTGCCAGCGCGCCGGCAGCTGAAGCTTTCTTT. Translation gives CASAPAAEAFF.

A remark on this clone: The junction and the germline gene differ at one end; a read error may be behind it. The chain joins TRBV6-5 to TRBJ2-1, with D unresolved. Germline assignment: CDR1 MNHEY and CDR2 SVGAGI. The CDR3 is 14 amino acids. CDR3 region: CASSYSGSYNERFF. The CDR3 DNA sequence: TGTGCCAGCAGTTACTCGGGATCCTACAATGAGCGGTTCTTC.

The rearrangement joins TRBV29-1 to TRBJ2-2; TRBD2 is a possible D gene (6 bases). Trimming took 7 bases from V and 2 from J, leaving 11 bases between them. From germline, CDR1 is SQVTM and CDR2 ANQGSEA. The CDR3 is 13 amino acids. Written as DNA, the CDR3 is TGCAGCGGGGAGGACACTAACACCGGGGAGCTGTTTTTT. Its protein product is CSGEDTNTGELFF.

In this sample, this clone turned up a few times. The chain links TRBV6-6 to TRBJ2-7, with unresolved D. Trimming took off 7 bases at V and 0 bases at J, with 13 bases between the two ends. Germline values: CDR1 MNHNY, CDR2 SVGAGI (reference sequence). The CDR3 totals 14 residues. CDR3 region: CASTNPDHSYEQYF. CDR3 in DNA: TGTGCCAGCACCAACCCGGATCACTCCTACGAGCAGTACTTC.

This clone was picked up one time. The chain employs TRBV4-1 and TRBJ1-5; D is undetermined. Germline V gene lookup returns CDR1 MGHRA and CDR2 YSYEKL. V was cut by 0 bases and J by 3 bases, with 9 bases left in between. The CDR3 is 15 residues long. The CDR3 nucleotides read TGCGCCAGCAGCCAAGACAGGACCCTCAATCAGCCCCAGCATTTT. Residues: CASSQDRTLNQPQHF.

The chain carries TRBV29-1 and TRBJ2-7; D is possibly TRBD1 or TRBD2 (5 bases each). V gave up 2 bases and J gave up 5 bases, with 16 bases separating them. The CDR3 runs to 14 residues. Germline V CDR1 and CDR2: SQVTM, ANQGSEA. The CDR3 reads CSVEFEGLGNEQYF. CDR3 nucleotides: TGCAGCGTTGAATTCGAGGGGTTGGGTAACGAGCAGTACTTC.

This chain connects TRBV4-3 to TRBJ2-7; D gene ambiguous. Trimming cost V 1 base and J 2 bases, with 12 bases left between them. The CDR3 is 15 amino acids. Germline CDR1 is LGHNA and CDR2 is YSLEER. CDR3 sequence reads: CASSQGGGGTYEQYF. The DNA for the CDR3 is TGCGCCAGCAGCCAAGGAGGCGGTGGTACCTACGAGCAGTACTTC.

The genes are TRBV13 and TRBJ2-1, with TRBD2 identical over 10 bases. CDR3 length: 15 residues. The trim removed 2 bases at V and 6 bases at J, leaving 4 bases unmatched. Germline CDR1 PRHDT, CDR2 FYEKMQ (reference sequence). In DNA form, the CDR3 reads TGTGCCAGCAGCTTATGGCTAGCGGGGGCCAATGAGCAGTTCTTC. Translating gives CASSLWLAGANEQFF.

This sequence joins TRBV27 and TRBJ2-1; 7 bases are a match to TRBD2. Per germline, CDR1 MNHEY and CDR2 SMNVEV (reference sequence). CDR3 length: 15 amino acids. The V segment lost 2 bases and the J segment 6 bases; nucleotides outside the gene matches: 7. The CDR3 DNA follows: TGTGCCAGCAGTTTAGGCGGGGGAGGAGCCAATGAGCAGTTCTTC. Translating it yields CASSLGGGGANEQFF.

V gene TRBV9 combines with J gene TRBJ2-7; TRBD1 might be the D (5 bases). CDR1 SGDLS and CDR2 YYNGEE come from the germline V gene. Trimming took 0 bases from V and 3 from J, leaving 10 bases between them. The CDR3 sequence is 14 residues long. The CDR3 sequence is CASSVEGRVYEQYF. The CDR3 DNA reads TGTGCCAGCAGCGTAGAGGGCAGGGTCTACGAGCAGTACTTC.

The chain carries TRBV10-2 and TRBJ1-2, with D possibly being TRBD1 (6 bases). The V gene lost 6 bases and the J gene lost 4 bases, with 12 bases spanning the gap. The length of the CDR3 is 13 residues. Germline CDR1 WSHSY, CDR2 SAAADI. CDR3 bases: TGCGCCAGCAGACCCGACAGGACCTATGGCTACACCTTC. The encoded protein is CASRPDRTYGYTF.

The V call is TRBV7-9, the J call TRBJ2-4, with D tentatively TRBD1 or TRBD2 (5 bases each). The CDR3 contains 14 residues. With 0 bases removed from V and 9 bases from J, the gap between germline ends came to 12 bases. CDR1 and CDR2 from the germline V gene are SEHNR and FQNEAQ (reference sequence). CDR3 region: CASSLATTGGIQYF. CDR3 DNA: TGTGCCAGCAGCTTAGCGACCACTGGGGGCATTCAGTACTTC.

This clone was seen more than once but under ten times. CDR3 coding DNA: TGTGCCAGCAGCTTCCAGGGGGGCACTGAAGCTTTCTTT. It is translated as CASSFQGGTEAFF. The rearrangement joins TRBV7-2 to TRBJ1-1; TRBD1 matches 7 bases. Trimming cost V 3 bases and J 4 bases; bases outside gene matches: 2. Germline V gives CDR1 SGHTA, CDR2 FQGNSA. The CDR3 extends over 13 amino acids.

V is TRBV4-3 and J is TRBJ2-7; 8 bases are a match to TRBD1. The germline CDR1 and CDR2 sequences are LGHNA and YSLEER. J was trimmed by 0 bases and V by 0 bases; bases with no gene match: 7. CDR3 length equals 17 residues. CDR3 residues: CASSQEIETGDSYEQYF. The CDR3 DNA reads TGCGCCAGCAGCCAAGAAATAGAGACAGGGGACTCCTACGAGCAGTACTTC.

In this sample, this clone turned up a few times. The chain uses TRBV27 and TRBJ2-1; tentative D call: TRBD2 (6 bases). This CDR3 comprises 15 residues. V lost 0 bases to trimming and J lost 2 bases, with 8 bases between them. Germline V CDR1 and CDR2: MNHEY, SMNVEV (reference sequence). As DNA, the CDR3 is TGTGCCAGCAGTTTATCCGGGACTCCCTACAATGAGCAGTTCTTC. Protein product: CASSLSGTPYNEQFF.